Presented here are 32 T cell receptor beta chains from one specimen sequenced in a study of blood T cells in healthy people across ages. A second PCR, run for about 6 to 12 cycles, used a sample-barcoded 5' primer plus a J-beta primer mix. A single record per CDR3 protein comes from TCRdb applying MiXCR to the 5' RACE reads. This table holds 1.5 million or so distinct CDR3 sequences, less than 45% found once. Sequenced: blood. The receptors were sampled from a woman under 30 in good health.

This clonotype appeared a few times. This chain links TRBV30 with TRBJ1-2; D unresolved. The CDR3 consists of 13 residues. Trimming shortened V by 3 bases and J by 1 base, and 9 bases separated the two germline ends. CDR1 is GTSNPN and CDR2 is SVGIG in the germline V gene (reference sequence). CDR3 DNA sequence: TGTGCCTGGAGGCTCAAGGTTAACTATGGCTACACCTTC. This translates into CAWRLKVNYGYTF.

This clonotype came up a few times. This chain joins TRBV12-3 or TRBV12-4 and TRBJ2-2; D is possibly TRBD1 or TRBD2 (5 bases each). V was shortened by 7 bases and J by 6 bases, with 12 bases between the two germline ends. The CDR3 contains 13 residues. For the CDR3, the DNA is TGTGCCAGCACCTTGGTGGGGGCCGGGGAGCTGTTTTTT. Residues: CASTLVGAGELFF.

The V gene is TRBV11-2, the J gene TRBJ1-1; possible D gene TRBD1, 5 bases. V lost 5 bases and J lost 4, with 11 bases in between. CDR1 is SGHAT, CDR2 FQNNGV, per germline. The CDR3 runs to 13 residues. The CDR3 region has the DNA TGTGCCAGCAGCCGCCCCAGGGTCACTGAAGCTTTCTTT. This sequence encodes CASSRPRVTEAFF.

This CDR3 is CASSLLTGVDEQYF. The CDR3 bases are TGTGCCAGCAGCTTATTGACCGGGGTAGACGAGCAGTACTTC. V gene TRBV7-9 combines with J gene TRBJ2-7, with a tentative D call TRBD2 (5 bases). This CDR3 spans 14 amino acids. With 2 bases removed from V and 5 bases from J, the gap between germline ends came to 13 bases. Germline loops: CDR1 SEHNR, CDR2 FQNEAQ (reference sequence).

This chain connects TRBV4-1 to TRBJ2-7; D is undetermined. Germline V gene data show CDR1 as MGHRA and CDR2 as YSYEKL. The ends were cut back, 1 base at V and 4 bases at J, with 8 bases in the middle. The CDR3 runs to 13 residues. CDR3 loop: CASSQGLRYEQYF. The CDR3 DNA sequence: TGCGCCAGCAGCCAAGGCTTGAGATACGAGCAGTACTTC.

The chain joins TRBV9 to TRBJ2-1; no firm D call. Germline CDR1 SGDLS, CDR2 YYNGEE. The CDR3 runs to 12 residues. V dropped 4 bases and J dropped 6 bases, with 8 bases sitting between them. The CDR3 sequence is CASSPYGNEQFF. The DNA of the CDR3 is TGTGCCAGCAGCCCCTACGGCAATGAGCAGTTCTTC.

CDR3 amino acids: CASSFQAATPDTQYF. The DNA of the CDR3 is TGTGCCAGCAGTTTTCAGGCTGCGACTCCGGATACGCAGTATTTT. The J gene is TRBJ2-3, the V gene TRBV27; D is unclear. Germline V CDR1 and CDR2: MNHEY, SMNVEV (reference sequence). V shed 3 bases and J shed 6 bases, with 16 bases lying between them. This CDR3 is 15 amino acids long.

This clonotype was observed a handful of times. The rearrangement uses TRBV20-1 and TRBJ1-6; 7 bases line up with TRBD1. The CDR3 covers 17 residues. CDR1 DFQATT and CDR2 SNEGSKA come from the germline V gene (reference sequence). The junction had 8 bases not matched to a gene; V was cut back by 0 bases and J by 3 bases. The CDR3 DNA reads TGCAGTGCTAGAGATCGGACAGGAGGCCGCTATAATTCACCCCTCCACTTT. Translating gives CSARDRTGGRYNSPLHF.

CDR3 protein: CASSLRGGVSTDTQYF. Here the CDR3 DNA reads TGTGCCAGCAGCTTACGCGGGGGGGTAAGCACAGATACGCAGTATTTT. The rearrangement links TRBV7-9 to TRBJ2-3; the match to TRBD2 covers 9 bases. The CDR3 consists of 16 residues. V was clipped by 2 bases and J by 0 bases; unmatched bases: 3. Germline CDR1 and CDR2: SEHNR and FQNEAQ (reference sequence).

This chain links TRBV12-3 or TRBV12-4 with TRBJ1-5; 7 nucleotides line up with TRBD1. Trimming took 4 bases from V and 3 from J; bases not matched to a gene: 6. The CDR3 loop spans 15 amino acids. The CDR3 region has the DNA TGTGCCAGCAGTTGGGACAGAATCTCCAATCAGCCCCAGCATTTT. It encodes CASSWDRISNQPQHF.

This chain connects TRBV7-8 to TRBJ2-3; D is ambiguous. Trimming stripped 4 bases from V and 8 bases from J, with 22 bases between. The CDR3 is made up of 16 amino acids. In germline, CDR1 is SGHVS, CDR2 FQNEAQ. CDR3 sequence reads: CASSSSGRSSSVTQYF. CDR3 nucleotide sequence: TGTGCCAGCAGCTCCTCCGGGCGCTCTTCTTCTGTTACGCAGTATTTT.

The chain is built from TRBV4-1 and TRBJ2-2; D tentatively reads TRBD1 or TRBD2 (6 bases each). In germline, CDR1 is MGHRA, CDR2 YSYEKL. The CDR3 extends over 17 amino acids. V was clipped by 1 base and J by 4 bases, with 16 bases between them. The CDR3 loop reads CASSQASAQGGTGELFF. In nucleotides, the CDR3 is TGCGCCAGCAGCCAAGCCTCCGCACAGGGAGGCACCGGGGAGCTGTTTTTT.

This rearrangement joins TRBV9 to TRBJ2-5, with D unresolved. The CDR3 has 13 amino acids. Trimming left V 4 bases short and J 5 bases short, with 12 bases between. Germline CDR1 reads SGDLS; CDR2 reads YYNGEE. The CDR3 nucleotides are TGTGCCAGCAGCCCCAGGAGTTGGGAGACCCAGTACTTC. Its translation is CASSPRSWETQYF.

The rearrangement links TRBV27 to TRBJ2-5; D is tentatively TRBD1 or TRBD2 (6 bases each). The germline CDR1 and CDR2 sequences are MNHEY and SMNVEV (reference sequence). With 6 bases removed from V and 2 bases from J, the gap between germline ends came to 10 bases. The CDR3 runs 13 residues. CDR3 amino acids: CASSTGRQETQYF. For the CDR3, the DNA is TGTGCCAGCAGCACAGGGAGGCAAGAGACCCAGTACTTC.

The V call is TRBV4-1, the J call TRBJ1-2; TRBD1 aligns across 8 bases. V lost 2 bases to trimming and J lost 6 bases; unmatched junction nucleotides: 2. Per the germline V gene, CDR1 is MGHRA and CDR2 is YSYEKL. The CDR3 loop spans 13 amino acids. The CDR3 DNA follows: TGCGCCAGCAGCCAATTGACAGGGGATGGCTACACCTTC. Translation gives CASSQLTGDGYTF.

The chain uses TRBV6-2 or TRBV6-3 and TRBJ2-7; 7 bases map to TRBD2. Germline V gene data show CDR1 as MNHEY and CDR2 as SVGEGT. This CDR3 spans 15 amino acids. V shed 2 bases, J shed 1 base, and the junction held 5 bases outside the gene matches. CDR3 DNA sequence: TGTGCCAGCAGTTACATCGCGGGAGCTTCCTACGAGCAGTACTTC. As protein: CASSYIAGASYEQYF.

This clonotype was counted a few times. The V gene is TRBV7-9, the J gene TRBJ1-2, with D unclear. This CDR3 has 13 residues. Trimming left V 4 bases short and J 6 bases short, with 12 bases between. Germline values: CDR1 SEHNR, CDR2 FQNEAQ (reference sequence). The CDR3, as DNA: TGTGCCAGCAGCTCCCGAGTGATTGATGGCTACACCTTC. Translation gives CASSSRVIDGYTF.

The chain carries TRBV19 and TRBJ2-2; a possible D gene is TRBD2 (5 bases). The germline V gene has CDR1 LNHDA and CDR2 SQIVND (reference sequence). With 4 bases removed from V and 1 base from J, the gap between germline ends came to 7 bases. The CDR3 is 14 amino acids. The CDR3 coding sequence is TGTGCCAGTAGTAGCGGGCGGAACACCGGGGAGCTGTTTTTT. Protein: CASSSGRNTGELFF.

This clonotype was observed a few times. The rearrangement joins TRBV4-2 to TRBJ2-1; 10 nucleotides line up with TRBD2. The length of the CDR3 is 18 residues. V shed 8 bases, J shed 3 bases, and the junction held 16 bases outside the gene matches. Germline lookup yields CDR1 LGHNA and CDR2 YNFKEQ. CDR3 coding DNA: TGTGCCAGCCAAGACGGGCTAGCGGGGGATGGGGACTACAATGAGCAGTTCTTC. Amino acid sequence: CASQDGLAGDGDYNEQFF.

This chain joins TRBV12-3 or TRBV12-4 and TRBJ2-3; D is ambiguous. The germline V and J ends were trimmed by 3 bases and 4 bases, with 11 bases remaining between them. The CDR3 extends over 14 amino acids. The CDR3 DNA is TGTGCCAGCAGTTTGCACAAGTCGGCAGATACGCAGTATTTT. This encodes CASSLHKSADTQYF.

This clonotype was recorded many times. The CDR3 spells CASTPGNTQYF. The CDR3 nucleotides are TGTGCCAGCACCCCGGGGAATACGCAGTATTTT. This chain uses TRBV7-9 with TRBJ2-3; possible D gene TRBD2, 5 bases. The CDR3 runs 11 residues. Trimming left V 7 bases short and J 7 bases short, with 9 bases between. The germline V gene has CDR1 SEHNR and CDR2 FQNEAQ (reference sequence).

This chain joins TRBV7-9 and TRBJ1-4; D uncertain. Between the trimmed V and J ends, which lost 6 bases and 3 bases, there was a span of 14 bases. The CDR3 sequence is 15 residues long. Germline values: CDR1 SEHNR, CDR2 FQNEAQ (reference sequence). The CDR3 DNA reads TGTGCCAGCAGAGGAGGGTGGCAGGCTAATGAAAAACTGTTTTTT. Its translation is CASRGGWQANEKLFF.

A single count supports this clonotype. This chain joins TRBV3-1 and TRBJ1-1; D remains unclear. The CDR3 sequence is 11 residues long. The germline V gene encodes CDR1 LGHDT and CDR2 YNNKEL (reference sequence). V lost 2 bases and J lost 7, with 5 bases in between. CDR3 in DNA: TGTGCCAGCAGCCAATGGGATGAAGCTTTCTTT. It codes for CASSQWDEAFF.

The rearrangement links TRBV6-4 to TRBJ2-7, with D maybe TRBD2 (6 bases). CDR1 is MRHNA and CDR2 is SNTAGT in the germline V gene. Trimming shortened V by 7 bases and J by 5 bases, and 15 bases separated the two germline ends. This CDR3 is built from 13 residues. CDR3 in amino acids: CASTGLPFHEQYF. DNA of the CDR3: TGTGCCAGCACGGGACTTCCTTTCCACGAGCAGTACTTC.

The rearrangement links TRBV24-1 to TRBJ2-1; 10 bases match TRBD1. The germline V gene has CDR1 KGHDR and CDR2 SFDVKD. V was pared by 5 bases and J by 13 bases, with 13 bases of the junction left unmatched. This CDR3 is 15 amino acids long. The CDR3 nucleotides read TGTGCCACCAGTGTCGGACAGGGGGACGTAGAGACCCAGTTCTTC. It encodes CATSVGQGDVETQFF.

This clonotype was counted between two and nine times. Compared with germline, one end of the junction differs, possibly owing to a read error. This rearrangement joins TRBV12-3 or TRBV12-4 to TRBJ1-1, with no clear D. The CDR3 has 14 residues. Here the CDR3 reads CASSARLTHTEAFF. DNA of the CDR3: TGTGCCAGCAGTGCCCGGTTAACGCACACTGAGGCTTTCTTT.

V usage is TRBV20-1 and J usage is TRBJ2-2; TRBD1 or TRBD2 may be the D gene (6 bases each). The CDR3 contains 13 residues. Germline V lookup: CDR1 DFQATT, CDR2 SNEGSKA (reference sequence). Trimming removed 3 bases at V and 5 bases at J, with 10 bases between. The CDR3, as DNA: TGCAGTGCTAGGGGGGGCGGTACCGGGGAGCTGTTTTTT. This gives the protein CSARGGGTGELFF.

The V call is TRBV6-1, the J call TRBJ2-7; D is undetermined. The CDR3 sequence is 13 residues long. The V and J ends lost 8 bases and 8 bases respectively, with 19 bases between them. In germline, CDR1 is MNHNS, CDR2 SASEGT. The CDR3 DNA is TGTGCCAGCTGGAGATCCCCCTACAATAAGCAGTACTTC. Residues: CASWRSPYNKQYF.

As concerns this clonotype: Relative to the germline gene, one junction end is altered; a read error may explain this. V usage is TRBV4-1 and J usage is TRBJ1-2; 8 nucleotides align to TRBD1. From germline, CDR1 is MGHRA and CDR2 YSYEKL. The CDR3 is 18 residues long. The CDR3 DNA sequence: TGCGCCAGCAGCCAAGACGGCCTCCCTCAGGGGGCAATCTATGGCTACGCCTTC. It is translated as CASSQDGLPQGAIYGYAF.

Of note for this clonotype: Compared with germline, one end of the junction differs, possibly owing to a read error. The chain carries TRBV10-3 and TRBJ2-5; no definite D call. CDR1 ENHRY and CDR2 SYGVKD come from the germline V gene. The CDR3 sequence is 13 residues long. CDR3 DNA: TGTGCCGTCAGTGAAGGACCGGTAGAGACCCAGTACTTC. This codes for CAVSEGPVETQYF.

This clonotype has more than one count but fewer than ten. The CDR3: CSVEDRRGNYGYTF. As DNA, the CDR3 is TGCAGCGTTGAAGATCGTCGGGGTAACTATGGCTACACCTTC. The chain employs TRBV29-1 and TRBJ1-2; D not certain. CDR1 and CDR2 (germline): SQVTM, ANQGSEA. Trimming shortened V by 0 bases and J by 1 base, and 9 bases separated the two germline ends. This CDR3 contains 14 residues.

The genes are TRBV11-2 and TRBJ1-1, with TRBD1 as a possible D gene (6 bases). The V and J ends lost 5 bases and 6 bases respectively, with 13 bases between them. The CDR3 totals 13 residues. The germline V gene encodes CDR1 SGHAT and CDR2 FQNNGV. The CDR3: CASSVIRGPEAFF. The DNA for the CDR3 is TGTGCCAGCAGCGTAATCAGGGGCCCTGAAGCTTTCTTT.